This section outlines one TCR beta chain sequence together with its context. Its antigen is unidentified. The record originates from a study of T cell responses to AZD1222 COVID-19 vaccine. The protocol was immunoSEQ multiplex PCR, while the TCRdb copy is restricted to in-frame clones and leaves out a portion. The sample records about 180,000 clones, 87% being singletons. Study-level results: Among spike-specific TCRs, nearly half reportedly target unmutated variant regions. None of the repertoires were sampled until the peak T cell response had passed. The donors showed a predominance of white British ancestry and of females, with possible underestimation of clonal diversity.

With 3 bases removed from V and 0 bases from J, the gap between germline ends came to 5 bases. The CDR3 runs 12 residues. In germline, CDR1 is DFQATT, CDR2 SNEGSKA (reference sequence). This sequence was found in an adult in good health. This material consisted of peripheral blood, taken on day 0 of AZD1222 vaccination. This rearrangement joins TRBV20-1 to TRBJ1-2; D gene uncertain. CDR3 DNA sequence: TGCAGTGCTAGTTCCACTAACTATGGCTACACCTTC. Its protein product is CSASSTNYGYTF.